The present T cell receptor beta chain was sequenced within a study of T cell responses to AZD1222 COVID-19 vaccine. General study results and limits: Following two doses of AZD1222, Spike-specific TCR breadth and depth rose.

Points on this clone: What it binds is not known.

The data were produced by immunoSEQ multiplex PCR, yet TCRdb's version contains in-frame clones alone and is incomplete. The sample contains about 110,000 clones, about 87% of which appear only once. Sample: peripheral blood, taken on day 0 of AZD1222 vaccination. The source is an adult in good health.

CDR3 nucleotides: TGTGCCTCAGGACAGGGAAACGAAGCTAACTATGGCTACACCTTC. This encodes CASGQGNEANYGYTF. The J gene is TRBJ1-2, the V gene TRBV10-3; TRBD1 aligns across 8 bases. The CDR3 covers 15 residues. Trimming removed 11 bases from V and 0 bases from J; junction bases left unmatched: 11. The germline V gene encodes CDR1 ENHRY and CDR2 SYGVKD.